The 20 T cell receptor beta chains listed next were all sequenced from one sample in a study of blood T cell repertoires in COVID-19. Assay: immunoSEQ multiplex PCR; the TCRdb copy retains only in-frame clones and omits some. Here the sample spans roughly 68,000 clones, nearly 90% being singletons. The sample consisted of peripheral blood. All receptors derive from a man in his fifties with acute or convalescent COVID-19.

This chain joins TRBV5-8 and TRBJ2-7; the D gene is possibly TRBD1 (5 bases). The CDR3 covers 14 residues. The V end lost 1 base, the J end lost 1 base, and 9 bases lay between the germline ends. CDR1 SGHTS and CDR2 YDEGEE come from the germline V gene. Written as DNA, the CDR3 is TGTGCCAGCAGCTTGAAGGGGTTTTCCTACGAGCAGTACTTC. This translates into CASSLKGFSYEQYF.

V gene TRBV5-1 combines with J gene TRBJ2-2; no reliable D call. Germline V gene sequence: CDR1 SGHRS, CDR2 YFSETQ. V was clipped by 6 bases and J by 6 bases, with 6 bases between them. The CDR3 contains 11 residues. The CDR3 bases are TGCGCCAGCACCCTCGCCGGGGAGCTGTTTTTT. Translation gives CASTLAGELFF.

CDR3 in amino acids: CATRGGKNTEAFF. The DNA of the CDR3 is TGTGCCACCAGGGGGGGAAAGAACACTGAAGCTTTCTTT. The rearrangement joins TRBV28 to TRBJ1-1; 7 bases are shared with TRBD1. CDR1 and CDR2 from the germline V gene are MDHEN and SYDVKM. The CDR3 covers 13 residues. J was trimmed by 1 base and V by 10 bases; bases with no gene match: 6.

This sequence joins TRBV6-4 and TRBJ2-3; the match to TRBD1 covers 12 bases. CDR1 MRHNA and CDR2 SNTAGT come from the germline V gene. The V and J ends lost 2 bases and 4 bases, in that order; junction bases with no gene match: 1. This CDR3 region has 15 residues. The chain's CDR3 is CASSDGTGGADTQYF. CDR3 coding DNA: TGTGCCAGCAGTGACGGGACAGGGGGCGCAGATACGCAGTATTTT.

This clone showed up just once. This sequence joins TRBV6-5 and TRBJ1-2, with 9 nucleotides matching TRBD1. Trimming cost V 5 bases and J 4 bases; bases outside gene matches: 8. Germline-derived CDR1 and CDR2 are MNHEY and SVGAGI. The CDR3 has 15 residues. For the CDR3, the DNA is TGTGCCAGCAGTATAGGACAGGGGAATCTCTATGGCTACACCTTC. It translates to CASSIGQGNLYGYTF.

This chain joins TRBV10-3 and TRBJ2-5; 11 positions match TRBD2. Germline assignment: CDR1 ENHRY and CDR2 SYGVKD. The CDR3 extends over 13 amino acids. V lost 6 bases to trimming and J lost 3 bases; unmatched junction nucleotides: 0. The CDR3 DNA follows: TGTGCCATCAGACTAGCGGGGGAAGAGACCCAGTACTTC. This gives the protein CAIRLAGEETQYF.

The chain carries TRBV20-1 and TRBJ1-4; weak D call: TRBD1 (5 bases). CDR3 length: 14 amino acids. V dropped 3 bases and J dropped 5 bases, with 13 bases sitting between them. The germline gives CDR1 DFQATT, CDR2 SNEGSKA (reference sequence). CDR3 bases: TGCAGTGCTAGTGTCCAGGGAGGGAATGAAAAACTGTTTTTT. Protein product: CSASVQGGNEKLFF.

The CDR3 DNA follows: TGTGCCAGCAGCCAAGGACAAGTAGATACGCAGTATTTT. Protein: CASSQGQVDTQYF. This chain joins TRBV3-1 (or the pseudogene TRBV3-2) and TRBJ2-3; no reliable D call. V lost 1 base and J 5 bases, leaving 7 bases between the germline ends. The CDR3 contains 13 residues. Germline CDR1 and CDR2: LGHDT and YNNKEL (reference sequence).

This clone was seen more than once but under ten times. The V gene is TRBV2, the J gene TRBJ2-5; 10 bases fit TRBD2. The trim removed 7 bases at V and 4 bases at J, leaving 12 bases unmatched. Germline CDR1 is SNHLY and CDR2 is FYNNEI. The CDR3 sequence is 16 residues long. The CDR3 DNA reads as TGTGCCAGCAAGGTGTCAAGCGGGGGGGCCCCAGAGACCCAGTACTTC. Its protein product is CASKVSSGGAPETQYF.

The CDR3 sequence is CASSLDWSSGNTIYF. The CDR3 DNA reads as TGTGCCAGCAGCTTGGACTGGAGCTCTGGAAACACCATATATTTT. V usage is TRBV5-4 and J usage is TRBJ1-3; D is unclear. Trimming took off 0 bases at V and 0 bases at J, with 7 bases between the two ends. The CDR3 covers 15 residues. Germline-derived CDR1 and CDR2 are SGHNT and YYREEE (reference sequence).

The chain uses TRBV30 and TRBJ1-3, with a weak D call TRBD1 (5 bases). Trimming took 6 bases from V and 2 from J, leaving 14 bases between them. The CDR3 is 14 amino acids. Looked up from germline, CDR1 is GTSNPN and CDR2 is SVGIG (reference sequence). CDR3 DNA sequence: TGTGCCTGCCCGGCGGGGCATGCTGGAAACACCATATATTTT. Translated: CACPAGHAGNTIYF.

The CDR3 region has the DNA TGTGCCAGCAGCTTAGGGGGGGTCCTGAGTTCCAATGAGCAGTTCTTC. Translation gives CASSLGGVLSSNEQFF. This chain joins TRBV7-6 and TRBJ2-1; tentative D call: TRBD2 (6 bases). This CDR3 has 16 amino acids. V was trimmed by 1 base and J by 6 bases, leaving 16 bases between them. Germline CDR1 SGHVS, CDR2 FNYEAQ.

The chain is built from TRBV7-9 and TRBJ1-2, with a weak D call TRBD1 (5 bases). The germline V and J ends were trimmed by 4 bases and 4 bases, with 7 bases remaining between them. CDR3 length equals 12 residues. CDR1 SEHNR and CDR2 FQNEAQ come from the germline V gene (reference sequence). Here the CDR3 reads CASSSDSYGYTF. DNA of the CDR3: TGTGCCAGCAGCTCCGACAGCTATGGCTACACCTTC.

The chain carries TRBV7-6 and TRBJ2-1; tentative D call: TRBD1 (5 bases). V gave up 4 bases and J gave up 4 bases, with 17 bases separating them. The CDR3 is 16 amino acids. The germline V gene has CDR1 SGHVS and CDR2 FNYEAQ. The CDR3 protein is CASSYLDTAFYNEQFF. For the CDR3, the DNA is TGTGCCAGCAGCTACCTGGACACCGCGTTTTACAATGAGCAGTTCTTC.

V is TRBV20-1 and J is TRBJ2-1, with D unclear. Trimming removed 5 bases from V and 8 bases from J, with 7 bases in between. CDR1 is DFQATT, CDR2 SNEGSKA, per germline (reference sequence). This CDR3 spans 10 amino acids. CDR3 sequence: CSAYQDEQFF. In nucleotides, the CDR3 is TGCAGTGCTTACCAGGATGAGCAGTTCTTC.

The chain employs TRBV4-1 and TRBJ1-1; 8 bases map to TRBD1. Germline V gives CDR1 MGHRA, CDR2 YSYEKL. The CDR3 is 19 residues long. The J segment lost 0 bases and the V segment lost 4 bases, leaving 16 bases of the junction unmatched. Written as DNA, the CDR3 is TGCGCCAGCAGCCGATCAGGGACAGGCTATTCGAACATGAACACTGAAGCTTTCTTT. Its protein product is CASSRSGTGYSNMNTEAFF.

The V and J genes are TRBV29-1 and TRBJ2-1; no clear D. The CDR3 totals 15 residues. The germline gives CDR1 SQVTM, CDR2 ANQGSEA. V lost 4 bases and J lost 0, with 13 bases in between. The CDR3 coding sequence is TGCAGCGTTGCACCGACACCGAGCTCCTACAATGAGCAGTTCTTC. As protein: CSVAPTPSSYNEQFF.

The V gene is TRBV18, the J gene TRBJ1-4; 7 nucleotides match TRBD1. The CDR3 is 15 residues long. CDR1 and CDR2 from the germline V gene are KGHSH and LQKENI. Unmatched junction bases numbered 8, after V lost 3 bases and J lost 7 bases. The chain's CDR3 is CASSPTGVSFEKLFF. The CDR3, as DNA: TGTGCCAGCTCACCCACAGGGGTATCCTTTGAAAAACTGTTTTTT.

With respect to this clone: The sample holds other DNA sequences that translate to the same CDR3. The V call is TRBV9, the J call TRBJ2-7; 9 nucleotides agree with TRBD2. This CDR3 has 15 amino acids. V was clipped by 0 bases and J by 2 bases; unmatched bases: 3. Germline V gene data show CDR1 as SGDLS and CDR2 as YYNGEE. CDR3 nucleotides: TGTGCCAGCAGCGTAGAAGCGGGGGGAACCTACGAGCAGTACTTC. Translated, it gives CASSVEAGGTYEQYF.

This sequence joins TRBV6-4 and TRBJ2-7, with D hard to call. The CDR3 consists of 13 residues. In germline, CDR1 is MRHNA, CDR2 SNTAGT. The V end was cut by 2 bases, the J end by 1 base, with 6 bases between. The CDR3 sequence is CASSDTASYEQYF. The CDR3, as DNA: TGTGCCAGCAGTGACACTGCGTCCTACGAGCAGTACTTC.